The next 21 T cell receptor beta chains were all read from a single sample in a study of cytomegalovirus exposure and HLA in healthy donors (TCRdb year 2017). Preparation of the library involved the immunoSEQ multiplex PCR assay. A mixture of 60 forward primers for TCR Vbeta segments and 13 reverse primers for TCR Jbeta segments was used in the multiplex PCR. TCRdb provides this immuneACCESS table in a form limited to in-frame rearrangements. Some clones are lacking; in checked studies, under half of them reflect an unresolved V gene, and why the rest are absent is not known. The sample yields 150,000 or so clones; around 88% were counted once. The ten largest clones capture about 2.1% of the sample. Sequencing was carried out using PBMCs. These receptors all stem from a young woman in good health and CMV-seronegative.

V and J are TRBV21-1 and TRBJ1-2; the table's D call TRBD1 went unverified against the DNA. TRBV21-1 is assigned pseudogene status. The CDR3 is made up of 15 amino acids. The CDR3 sequence: CASSLDRGGLSGYTF. DNA for the CDR3: TGTGCCAGCAGCCTGGACAGGGGGGGTTTGAGTGGCTACACCTTC.

This rearrangement joins TRBV14 to TRBJ2-4, with TRBD2 as a possible D gene (7 bases). Germline CDR1 is SGHDN and CDR2 is FVKESK. This CDR3 comprises 15 residues. V lost 2 bases and J lost 7, with 15 bases in between. CDR3 nucleotides: TGTGCCAGCAGCCAATGGCGGGGGCCGACGAACATTCAGTACTTC. This codes for CASSQWRGPTNIQYF. Full variable domain (outside the CDR3, taken from reference TRBV14 and TRBJ2-4): EAGVTQFPSHSVIEKGQTVTLRCDPISGHDNLYWYRRVMGKEIKFLLHFVKESKQDESGMPNNRFLAERTGGTYSTLKVQPAELEDSGVYFCASSQWRGPTNIQYFGAGTRLSVL.

The V gene is TRBV5-1, the J gene TRBJ2-1; 10 bases are a match to TRBD2. Germline V gene data show CDR1 as SGHRS and CDR2 as YFSETQ. V shed 3 bases, J shed 9 bases, and the junction held 21 bases outside the gene matches. The CDR3 loop spans 19 amino acids. CDR3 nucleotide sequence: TGCGCCAGCAGCTCGAAATTCTCAGCGGGGGGGCCGTTAGAGGCTGAGCAGTTCTTC. This codes for CASSSKFSAGGPLEAEQFF.

About this clone: The junction shows a germline mismatch at one end, possibly a read error. V is TRBV7-2 and J is TRBJ2-4, with 8 bases that match TRBD1. The germline V gene has CDR1 SGHTA and CDR2 FQGNSA. The CDR3 is 12 residues long. CDR3 bases: TGTGCCAGCAGCTCCGGGACAGGAGTCGTCAGGTTC. It yields the protein CASSSGTGVVRF.

The CDR3 DNA sequence: TGCGCCAGCAGCTCGAACACAGCTTCTGGAAACACCATATATTTT. Protein product: CASSSNTASGNTIYF. The chain combines TRBV5-1 with TRBJ1-3; unclear D gene. V was cut by 3 bases and J by 1 base, with 11 bases left in between. CDR3 size: 15 residues. In germline, CDR1 is SGHRS, CDR2 YFSETQ.

J is TRBJ2-2 and V is TRBV30; D perhaps matches TRBD2 (6 bases). The CDR3 sequence is 14 residues long. With 2 bases removed from V and 6 bases from J, the gap between germline ends came to 13 bases. Germline lookup yields CDR1 GTSNPN and CDR2 SVGIG (reference sequence). CDR3 sequence: CAWSTGEGAGELFF. In nucleotides, the CDR3 is TGTGCCTGGAGTACGGGAGAAGGGGCCGGGGAGCTGTTTTTT.

The chain recombines TRBV6-5 with TRBJ1-6; 7 positions match TRBD1. The V gene's germline CDR1 is MNHEY and CDR2 SVGAGI. Trimming removed 4 bases from V and 19 bases from J; junction bases left unmatched: 16. The CDR3 contains 14 residues. The CDR3 sequence: CASSFDPQGVAPHF. The CDR3 nucleotides read TGTGCCAGCAGTTTCGACCCCCAGGGGGTAGCCCCACACTTT.

The chain employs TRBV10-3 and TRBJ1-3; D unclear. Trimming removed 10 bases at V and 5 bases at J, with 15 bases between. Per the germline V gene, CDR1 is ENHRY and CDR2 is SYGVKD. The CDR3 contains 13 residues. CDR3 loop: CATSEDFRNTIYF. CDR3 DNA: TGTGCCACGTCTGAAGACTTCAGAAACACCATATATTTT.

This clone was found a few times. This rearrangement joins TRBV5-4 to TRBJ2-1; 9 nucleotides line up with TRBD1. Germline CDR1 SGHNT, CDR2 YYREEE (reference sequence). V lost 4 bases to trimming and J lost 8 bases; unmatched junction nucleotides: 13. The CDR3 spans 16 residues. CDR3 DNA: TGTGCCAGCAGCCACCGGGACAGGGCAGATCGCGATGAGCAGTTCTTC. This translates into CASSHRDRADRDEQFF.

This rearrangement joins TRBV18 to TRBJ1-2; D call uncertain. V was clipped by 3 bases and J by 2 bases, with 13 bases between them. This CDR3 is 15 amino acids long. The germline CDR1 and CDR2 sequences are KGHSH and LQKENI. CDR3: CASSPSRGSNYGYTF. CDR3 DNA: TGTGCCAGCTCACCCTCTCGGGGATCGAACTATGGCTACACCTTC.

The gene calls are TRBV2 and TRBJ2-1, with no clear D. Germline V gene data show CDR1 as SNHLY and CDR2 as FYNNEI. Trimming removed 3 bases at V and 10 bases at J, with 13 bases between. The CDR3 loop spans 13 amino acids. CDR3 sequence reads: CASSERSSGEQFF. The CDR3 DNA sequence: TGTGCCAGCAGTGAGAGGAGCTCTGGAGAGCAGTTCTTC.

This clone was detected only once. The V call is TRBV27, the J call TRBJ1-3, with unresolved D. V lost 4 bases, J lost 8 bases, and 12 bases lay in between. The CDR3 consists of 13 residues. Germline assignment: CDR1 MNHEY and CDR2 SMNVEV (reference sequence). The CDR3 is CASSSSPPDTIYF. As DNA, the CDR3 is TGTGCCAGCAGTTCGAGTCCTCCGGACACCATATATTTT.

The chain couples TRBV18 to TRBJ1-6, with D perhaps matching TRBD1 (6 bases). The CDR3 totals 16 residues. Germline CDR1 and CDR2: KGHSH and LQKENI. V lost 5 bases, J lost 6 bases, and 17 bases lay in between. The CDR3 protein is CASSTNRQEPNSPLHF. The CDR3 region has the DNA TGTGCCAGCTCAACAAACAGACAGGAACCTAATTCACCCCTCCACTTT.

CDR3 nucleotides: TGTGCCAGCAGCACACAGGAGAACACTGAAGCTTTCTTT. This gives the protein CASSTQENTEAFF. The gene calls are TRBV7-3 and TRBJ1-1; D is perhaps TRBD1 (5 bases). V was shortened by 5 bases and J by 1 base, with 8 bases between the two germline ends. CDR1 SGHTA and CDR2 FQGTGA come from the germline V gene. The CDR3 has 13 amino acids.

The chain joins TRBV7-9 to TRBJ1-1; maybe TRBD1 (5 bases). The V and J ends lost 5 bases and 7 bases respectively, with 8 bases between them. The CDR3 runs 11 residues. From germline, CDR1 is SEHNR and CDR2 FQNEAQ (reference sequence). The CDR3 DNA follows: TGTGCCAGCAGCGCAGGGCTTGAAGCTTTCTTT. Protein product: CASSAGLEAFF.

This clone was counted only a few times. The rearrangement joins TRBV4-1 to TRBJ2-6; D is unresolved. The CDR3 length is 15 residues. Germline V lookup: CDR1 MGHRA, CDR2 YSYEKL. Trimming took 1 base from V and 0 from J, leaving 4 bases between them. The CDR3 is CASSQGASGANVLTF. The CDR3 bases are TGCGCCAGCAGCCAAGGAGCCTCTGGGGCCAACGTCCTGACTTTC.

The chain joins TRBV28 to TRBJ1-1; 8 nucleotides line up with TRBD1. The J segment lost 7 bases and the V segment lost 7 bases, leaving 11 bases of the junction unmatched. The CDR3 has 14 residues. Germline V gives CDR1 MDHEN, CDR2 SYDVKM. CDR3 sequence: CASMTGGQAGEAFF. CDR3 nucleotides: TGTGCCAGCATGACGGGGGGACAGGCGGGTGAAGCTTTCTTT.

The chain joins TRBV27 to TRBJ1-2; D not resolved. Germline assignment: CDR1 MNHEY and CDR2 SMNVEV (reference sequence). Trimming stripped 10 bases from V and 6 bases from J, with 27 bases between. The CDR3 has 16 residues. DNA of the CDR3: TGTGCCACCACTCTTTCGTGGGGAGTTGCTAGAGATGGCTACACCTTC. It encodes CATTLSWGVARDGYTF.

This chain joins TRBV28 and TRBJ2-7; 7 nucleotides line up with TRBD2. Unmatched junction bases numbered 9, after V lost 5 bases and J lost 2 bases. Germline V CDR1 and CDR2: MDHEN, SYDVKM. The CDR3 contains 15 residues. CDR3 bases: TGTGCCAGCAGTACCAGGACTAGGTCCCCCTACGAGCAGTACTTC. Translation: CASSTRTRSPYEQYF. Full variable domain (remainder filled in from reference TRBV28 and TRBJ2-7): DVKVTQSSRYLVKRTGEKVFLECVQDMDHENMFWYRQDPGLGLRLIYFSYDVKMKEKGDIPEGYSVSREKKERFSLILESASTNQTSMYLCASSTRTRSPYEQYFGPGTRLTVT.

This chain joins TRBV28 and TRBJ2-7, with TRBD1 identical over 7 bases. Germline CDR1 is MDHEN and CDR2 is SYDVKM. Trimming cost V 3 bases and J 3 bases; bases outside gene matches: 2. There are 13 residues in the CDR3. The CDR3 region has the DNA TGTGCCAGCAGTTTGGGACAGAACTACGAGCAGTACTTC. Translated, it gives CASSLGQNYEQYF.

This clone was observed a few times. This sequence joins TRBV10-3 and TRBJ1-5; 8 bases align to TRBD1. The CDR3 extends over 15 amino acids. Germline CDR1 and CDR2: ENHRY and SYGVKD. V lost 0 bases and J lost 4; bases outside the gene matches: 2. The CDR3 coding sequence is TGTGCCATCAGTGAGTCGAGACAGGGGAATCAGCCCCAGCATTTT. As protein: CAISESRQGNQPQHF.